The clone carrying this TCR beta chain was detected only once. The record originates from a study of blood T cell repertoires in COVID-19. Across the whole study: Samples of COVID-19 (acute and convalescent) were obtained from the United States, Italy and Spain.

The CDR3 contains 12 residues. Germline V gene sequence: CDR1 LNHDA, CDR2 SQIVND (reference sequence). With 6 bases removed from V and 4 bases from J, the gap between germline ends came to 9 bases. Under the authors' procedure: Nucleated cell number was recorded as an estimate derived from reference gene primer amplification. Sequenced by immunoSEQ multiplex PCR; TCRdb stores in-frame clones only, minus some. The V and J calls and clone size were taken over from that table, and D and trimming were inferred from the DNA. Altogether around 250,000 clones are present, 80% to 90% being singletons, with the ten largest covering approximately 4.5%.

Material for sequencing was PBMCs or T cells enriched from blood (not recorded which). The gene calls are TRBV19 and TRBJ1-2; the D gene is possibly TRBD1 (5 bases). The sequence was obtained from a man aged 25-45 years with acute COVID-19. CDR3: CASRVQVYGYTF. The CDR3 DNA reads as TGTGCCAGTAGAGTACAGGTCTATGGCTACACCTTC.